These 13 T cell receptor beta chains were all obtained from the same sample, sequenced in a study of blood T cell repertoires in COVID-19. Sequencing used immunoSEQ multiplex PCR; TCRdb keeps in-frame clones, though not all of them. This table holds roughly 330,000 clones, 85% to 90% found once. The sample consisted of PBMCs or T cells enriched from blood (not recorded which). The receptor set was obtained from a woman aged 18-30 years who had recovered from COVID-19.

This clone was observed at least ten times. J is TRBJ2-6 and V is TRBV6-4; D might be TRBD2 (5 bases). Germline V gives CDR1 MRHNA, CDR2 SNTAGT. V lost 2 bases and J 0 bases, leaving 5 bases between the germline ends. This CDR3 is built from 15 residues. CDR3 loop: CASSDGSSGANVLTF. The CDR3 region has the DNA TGTGCCAGCAGTGACGGGAGCTCTGGGGCCAACGTCCTGACTTTC.

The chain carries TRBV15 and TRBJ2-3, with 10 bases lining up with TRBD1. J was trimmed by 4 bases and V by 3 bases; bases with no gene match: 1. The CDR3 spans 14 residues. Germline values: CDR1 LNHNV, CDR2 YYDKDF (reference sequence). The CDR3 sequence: CATSSGQGADTQYF. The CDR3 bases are TGTGCCACCAGCAGTGGACAGGGGGCAGATACGCAGTATTTT.

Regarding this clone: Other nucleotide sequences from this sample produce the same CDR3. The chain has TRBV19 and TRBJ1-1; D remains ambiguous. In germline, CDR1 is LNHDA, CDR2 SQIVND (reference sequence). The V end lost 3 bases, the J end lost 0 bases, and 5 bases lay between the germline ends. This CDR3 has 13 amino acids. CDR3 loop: CASSIAVNTEAFF. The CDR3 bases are TGTGCCAGTAGTATTGCGGTGAACACTGAAGCTTTCTTT.

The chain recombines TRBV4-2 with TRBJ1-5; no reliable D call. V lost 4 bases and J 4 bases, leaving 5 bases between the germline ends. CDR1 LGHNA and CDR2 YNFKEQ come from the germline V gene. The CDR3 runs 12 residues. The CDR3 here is CASSLQNQPQHF. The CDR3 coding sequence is TGTGCCAGCAGCCTCCAGAATCAGCCCCAGCATTTT.

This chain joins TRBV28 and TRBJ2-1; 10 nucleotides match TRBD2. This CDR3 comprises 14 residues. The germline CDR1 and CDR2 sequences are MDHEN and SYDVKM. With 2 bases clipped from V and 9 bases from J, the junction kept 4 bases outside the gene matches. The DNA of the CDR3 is TGTGCCAGCAGTTTACTAGCGGGAGTTGCTGAGCAGTTCTTC. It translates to CASSLLAGVAEQFF.

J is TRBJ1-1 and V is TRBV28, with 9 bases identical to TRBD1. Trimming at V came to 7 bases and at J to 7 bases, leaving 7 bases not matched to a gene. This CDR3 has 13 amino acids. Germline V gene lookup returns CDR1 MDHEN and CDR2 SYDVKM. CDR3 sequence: CASNWGQGFEAFF. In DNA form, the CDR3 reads TGTGCCAGCAACTGGGGACAGGGTTTTGAAGCTTTCTTT.

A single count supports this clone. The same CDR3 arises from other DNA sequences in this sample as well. CDR3 coding DNA: TGCGCCAGCAGCTTGGCTCCTAGCGGGAGTAATGAGCAGTTCTTC. Encoded protein: CASSLAPSGSNEQFF. The J gene is TRBJ2-1, the V gene TRBV5-1; 10 bases agree with TRBD2. The J segment lost 7 bases and the V segment lost 0 bases, leaving 4 bases of the junction unmatched. The CDR3 totals 15 residues. Germline V gene data show CDR1 as SGHRS and CDR2 as YFSETQ. Together with reference TRBV5-1 and TRBJ2-1, the CDR3 gives the full variable domain: KAGVTQTPRYLIKTRGQQVTLSCSPISGHRSVSWYQQTPGQGLQFLFEYFSETQRNKGNFPGRFSGRQFSNSRSEMNVSTLELGDSALYLCASSLAPSGSNEQFFGPGTRLTVL.

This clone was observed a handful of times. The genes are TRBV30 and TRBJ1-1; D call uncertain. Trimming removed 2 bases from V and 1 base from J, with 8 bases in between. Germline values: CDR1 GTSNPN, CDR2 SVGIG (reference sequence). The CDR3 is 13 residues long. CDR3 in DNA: TGTGCCTGGAGTCTGGTCGGGAACACTGAAGCTTTCTTT. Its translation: CAWSLVGNTEAFF.

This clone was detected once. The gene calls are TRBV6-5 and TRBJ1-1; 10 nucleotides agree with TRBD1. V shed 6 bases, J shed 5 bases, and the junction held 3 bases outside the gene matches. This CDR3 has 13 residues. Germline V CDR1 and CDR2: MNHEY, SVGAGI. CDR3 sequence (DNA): TGTGCCAGCAGGACAGGGGGCGAGACTGAAGCTTTCTTT. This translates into CASRTGGETEAFF.

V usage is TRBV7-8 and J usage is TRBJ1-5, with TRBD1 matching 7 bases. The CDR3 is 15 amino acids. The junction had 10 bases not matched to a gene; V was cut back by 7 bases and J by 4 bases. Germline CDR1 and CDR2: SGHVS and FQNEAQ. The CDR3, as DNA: TGTGCCAGCATTCCGACAGGGTATAGGAATCAGCCCCAGCATTTT. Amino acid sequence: CASIPTGYRNQPQHF.

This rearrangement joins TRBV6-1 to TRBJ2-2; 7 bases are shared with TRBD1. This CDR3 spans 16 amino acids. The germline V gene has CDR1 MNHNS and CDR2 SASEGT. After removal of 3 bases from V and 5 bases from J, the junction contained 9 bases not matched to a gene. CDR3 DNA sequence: TGTGCCAGCAGTGAGATATCGGGACAGAGGACCGGGGAGCTGTTTTTT. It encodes CASSEISGQRTGELFF.

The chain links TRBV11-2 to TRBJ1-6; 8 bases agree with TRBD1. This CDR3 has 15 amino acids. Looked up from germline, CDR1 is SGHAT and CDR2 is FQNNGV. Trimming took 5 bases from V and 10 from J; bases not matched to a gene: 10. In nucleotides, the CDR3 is TGTGCCAGCAGCGAACAGGGGGGGCCCTCCTCACCCCTCCACTTT. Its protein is CASSEQGGPSSPLHF.

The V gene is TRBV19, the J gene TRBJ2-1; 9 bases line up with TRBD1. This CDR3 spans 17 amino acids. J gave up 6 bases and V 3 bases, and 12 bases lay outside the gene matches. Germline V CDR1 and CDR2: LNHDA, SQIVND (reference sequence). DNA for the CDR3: TGTGCCAGTAGTATTGGCCCCGGGACAGGGACCCTCAATGAGCAGTTCTTC. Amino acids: CASSIGPGTGTLNEQFF.